This T cell receptor (beta chain) was sequenced in a study of monozygotic twins with inflammatory bowel disease. TCRdb reprocessed the 5' RACE reads and keeps a single row for each CDR3 protein, giving no DNA. The sample's table shows more than 110,000 distinct CDR3 sequences. Sequencing was done on a sample of blood. The sequence was collected from a human donor with ulcerative colitis or Crohn's disease, or a healthy co-twin of an affected twin (not recorded which).

CDR3 amino acids: CASSSQIQETQYF. The chain employs TRBV7-9 and TRBJ2-5. CDR1 is SEHNR, CDR2 FQNEAQ, per germline (reference sequence). CDR3 length equals 13 residues.